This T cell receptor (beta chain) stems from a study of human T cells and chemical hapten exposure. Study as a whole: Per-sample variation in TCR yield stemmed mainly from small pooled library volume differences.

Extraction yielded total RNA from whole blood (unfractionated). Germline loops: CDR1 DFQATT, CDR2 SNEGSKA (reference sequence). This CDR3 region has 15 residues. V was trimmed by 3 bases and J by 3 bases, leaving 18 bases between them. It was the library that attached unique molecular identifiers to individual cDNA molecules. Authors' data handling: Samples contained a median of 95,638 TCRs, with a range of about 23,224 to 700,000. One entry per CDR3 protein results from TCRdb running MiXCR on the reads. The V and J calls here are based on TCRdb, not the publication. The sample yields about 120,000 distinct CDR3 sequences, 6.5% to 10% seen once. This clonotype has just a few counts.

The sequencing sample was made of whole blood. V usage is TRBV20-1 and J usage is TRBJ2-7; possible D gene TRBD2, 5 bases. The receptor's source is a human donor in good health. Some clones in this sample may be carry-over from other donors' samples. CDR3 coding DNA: TGCAGTGCTAGTTCTAGTGGAGGTTCTGGCTACGAGCAGTACTTC. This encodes CSASSSGGSGYEQYF.